This TCR beta chain derives from a study of OX40 agonist ivuxolimab in advanced cancers. Study in general: Partial responses were achieved by three patients, one with hepatocellular carcinoma and two with cutaneous melanoma.

Sampling times: baseline, cycle 4 day 1, cycle 7 day 1. This clone was recorded once. Antigen: not known. Study observations and caveats: CD4+ and CD8+ blood T cells expanded clonally by week 6 at 0.1 to 3.0 mg/kg.

Libraries were prepared by immunoSEQ multiplex PCR; TCRdb keeps only in-frame clonotypes and omits some of them. The profile covers tens of thousands of clones, with about four fifths appearing a single time and 0.6% to 0.8% taken by the ten largest. Germline-derived CDR1 and CDR2 are MGHRA and YSYEKL. The V gene lost 2 bases and the J gene lost 8 bases, with 12 bases spanning the gap. The length of the CDR3 is 13 residues. This specimen consisted of CD4+ or CD8+ T cells sorted from blood, obtained in a trial of the OX40 agonist ivuxolimab. The rearrangement joins TRBV4-1 to TRBJ1-1, with D possibly being TRBD1 (6 bases). The TCR comes from an adult with an advanced solid tumor such as melanoma, head and neck, liver or kidney cancer. CDR3 sequence (DNA): TGCGCCAGCAGCCAACTCTGGGGGACAGAAGCTTTCTTT. Its protein product is CASSQLWGTEAFF.